This T cell receptor (beta chain) stems from a study of OX40 agonist ivuxolimab in advanced cancers. Study-wide points: Low normalized T-cell clonal expansion was additionally recorded for some nonresponders. Expanded clones were, on average, more numerous in CD8+ T cells than in CD4+.

After removal of 4 bases from V and 2 bases from J, the junction contained 11 bases not matched to a gene. The CDR3 extends over 17 amino acids. Germline V gene lookup returns CDR1 ENHRY and CDR2 SYGVKD. Repertoires were generated with immunoSEQ multiplex PCR, while TCRdb's copy carries only in-frame clones and drops some. This table holds fewer than 95,000 clones, about 90% found once. Worth noting for this clone: Its antigen is unidentified.

This chain links TRBV10-3 with TRBJ2-5; TRBD2 agrees at 9 bases. This TCR was sampled from an adult with an advanced solid tumor such as melanoma, head and neck, liver or kidney cancer. Sequenced material: CD4+ or CD8+ T cells sorted from blood, taken in a trial of the OX40 agonist ivuxolimab. For the CDR3, the DNA is TGTGCCATCAGTGTCGGCGGCGGGGGGGACCTTCAAGAGACCCAGTACTTC. It codes for CAISVGGGGDLQETQYF.